This T cell receptor beta chain was retrieved from a study of identical twins. Study results and caveats: High-abundance cord blood beta clonotypes had fewer insertions; memory repertoires showed none.

The germline gives CDR1 SGHDN, CDR2 FVKESK. The V and J ends lost 0 bases and 11 bases, in that order; junction bases with no gene match: 6. This CDR3 comprises 14 residues. A universal primer site was incorporated via template switching, and the cDNA contained unique molecular identifiers. TCRdb re-derived calls from the 5' RACE reads in MiXCR, one entry per CDR3 protein. This table holds some 600,000 distinct CDR3 sequences, around 7.5% found once. This clonotype has just a few counts. Its antigen is undetermined. These records were also assigned to another study, of yellow fever vaccine responses in identical twins. That source notes: Reported findings indicate that twins' vaccine T cell responses seemed partially convergent, partially personalized.

The sequencing input was PBMCs. The TCR comes from a woman younger than 35 in good health. This chain links TRBV14 with TRBJ2-1, with TRBD2 identical over 8 bases. This CDR3 is CASSQDAGGPQQFF. The CDR3 DNA follows: TGTGCCAGCAGCCAAGACGCGGGGGGCCCCCAGCAGTTCTTC.